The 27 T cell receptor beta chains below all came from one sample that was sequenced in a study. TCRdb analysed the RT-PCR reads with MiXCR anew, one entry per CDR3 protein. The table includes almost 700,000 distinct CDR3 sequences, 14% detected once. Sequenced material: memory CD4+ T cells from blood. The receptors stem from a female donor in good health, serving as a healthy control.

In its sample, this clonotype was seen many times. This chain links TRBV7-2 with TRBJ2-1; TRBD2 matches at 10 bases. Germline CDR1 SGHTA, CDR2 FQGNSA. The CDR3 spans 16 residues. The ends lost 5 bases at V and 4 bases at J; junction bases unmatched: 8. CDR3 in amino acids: CASSRHLAGEYNEQFF. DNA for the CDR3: TGTGCCAGCAGCCGTCACCTAGCGGGAGAGTACAATGAGCAGTTCTTC.

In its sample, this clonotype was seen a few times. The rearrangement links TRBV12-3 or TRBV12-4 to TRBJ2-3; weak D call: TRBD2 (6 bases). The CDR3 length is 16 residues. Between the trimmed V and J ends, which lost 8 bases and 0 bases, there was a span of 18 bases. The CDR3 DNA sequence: TGTGCCAGCGCTACGGCGACGGGAGCTAGCACAGATACGCAGTATTTT. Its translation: CASATATGASTDTQYF.

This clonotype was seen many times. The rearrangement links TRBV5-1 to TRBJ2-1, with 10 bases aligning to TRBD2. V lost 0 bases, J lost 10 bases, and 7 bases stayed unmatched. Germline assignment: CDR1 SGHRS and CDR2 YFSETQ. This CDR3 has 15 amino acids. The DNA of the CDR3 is TGCGCCAGCAGCTTGGACGGGACTAGCGTATACGAGCAGTTCTTC. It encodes CASSLDGTSVYEQFF. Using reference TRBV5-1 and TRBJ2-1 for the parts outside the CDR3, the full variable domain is KAGVTQTPRYLIKTRGQQVTLSCSPISGHRSVSWYQQTPGQGLQFLFEYFSETQRNKGNFPGRFSGRQFSNSRSEMNVSTLELGDSALYLCASSLDGTSVYEQFFGPGTRLTVL.

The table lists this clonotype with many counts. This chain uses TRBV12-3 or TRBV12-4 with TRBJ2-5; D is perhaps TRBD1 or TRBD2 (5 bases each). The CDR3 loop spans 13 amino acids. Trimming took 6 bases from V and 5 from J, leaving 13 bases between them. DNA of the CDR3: TGTGCCAGCAGCTTCCGGGGCGAGGAGACCCAGTACTTC. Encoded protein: CASSFRGEETQYF.

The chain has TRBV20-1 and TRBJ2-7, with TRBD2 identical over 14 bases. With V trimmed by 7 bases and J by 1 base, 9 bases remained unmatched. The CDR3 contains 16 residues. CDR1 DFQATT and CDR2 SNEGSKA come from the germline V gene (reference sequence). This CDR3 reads CSGLAGGPHTSYEQYF. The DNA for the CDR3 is TGCAGTGGACTAGCGGGAGGGCCTCATACATCCTACGAGCAGTACTTC.

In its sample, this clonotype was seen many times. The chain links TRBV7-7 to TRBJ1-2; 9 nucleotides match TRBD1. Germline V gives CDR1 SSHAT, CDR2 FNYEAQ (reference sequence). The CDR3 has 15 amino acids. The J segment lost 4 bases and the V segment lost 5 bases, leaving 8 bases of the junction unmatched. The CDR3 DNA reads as TGTGCCAGCAGCACCCGCCCGGGACAGGGCTATGGCTACACCTTC. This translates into CASSTRPGQGYGYTF. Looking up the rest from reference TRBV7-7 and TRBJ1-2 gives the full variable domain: GAGVSQSPRYKVTKRGQDVTLRCDPISSHATLYWYQQALGQGPEFLTYFNYEAQPDKSGLPSDRFSAERPEGSISTLTIQRTEQRDSAMYRCASSTRPGQGYGYTFGSGTRLTVV.

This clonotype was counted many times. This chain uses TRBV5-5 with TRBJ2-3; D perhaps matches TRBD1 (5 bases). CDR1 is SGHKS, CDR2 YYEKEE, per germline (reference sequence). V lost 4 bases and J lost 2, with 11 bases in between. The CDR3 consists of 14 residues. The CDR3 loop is CASSEYRTTDTQYF. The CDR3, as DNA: TGTGCCAGCAGCGAATACAGGACCACAGATACGCAGTATTTT.

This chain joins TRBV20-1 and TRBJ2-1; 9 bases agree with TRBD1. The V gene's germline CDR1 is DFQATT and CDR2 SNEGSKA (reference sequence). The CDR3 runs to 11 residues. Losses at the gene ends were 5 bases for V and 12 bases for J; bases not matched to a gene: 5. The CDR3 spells CSALGQGGQFF. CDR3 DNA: TGCAGTGCTCTGGGACAGGGTGGGCAGTTCTTC.

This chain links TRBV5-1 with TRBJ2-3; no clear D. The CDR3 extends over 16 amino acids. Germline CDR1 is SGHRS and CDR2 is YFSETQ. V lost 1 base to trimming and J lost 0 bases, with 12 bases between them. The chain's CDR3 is CASSLRAQASTDTQYF. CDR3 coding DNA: TGCGCCAGCAGCTTGAGAGCTCAGGCTAGCACAGATACGCAGTATTTT.

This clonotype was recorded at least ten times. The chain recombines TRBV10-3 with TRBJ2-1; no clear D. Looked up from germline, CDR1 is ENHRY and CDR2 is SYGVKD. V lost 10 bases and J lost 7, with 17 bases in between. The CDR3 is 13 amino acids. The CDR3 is CATQEPGRNEQFF. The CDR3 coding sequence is TGTGCCACTCAGGAGCCAGGTCGGAATGAGCAGTTCTTC.

CDR3 residues: CSASPASNYGYTF. The DNA of the CDR3 is TGCAGTGCTAGCCCAGCCTCTAACTATGGCTACACCTTC. The chain uses TRBV20-1 and TRBJ1-2; D remains unclear. Per the germline V gene, CDR1 is DFQATT and CDR2 is SNEGSKA (reference sequence). The CDR3 loop spans 13 amino acids. V was cut by 3 bases and J by 0 bases, with 8 bases left in between.

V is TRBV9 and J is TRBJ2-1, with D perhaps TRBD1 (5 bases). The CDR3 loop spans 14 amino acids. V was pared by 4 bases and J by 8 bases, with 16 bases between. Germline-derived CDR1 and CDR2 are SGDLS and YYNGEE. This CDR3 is CASSPHGASDEQFF. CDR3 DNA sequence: TGTGCCAGCAGCCCCCATGGGGCAAGCGATGAGCAGTTCTTC.

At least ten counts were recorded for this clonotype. For the CDR3, the DNA is TGTGCCAGCAGCCAAGAAACCGGGAGTAATCTGTACAATGAGCAGTTCTTC. Its translation: CASSQETGSNLYNEQFF. V and J are TRBV4-2 and TRBJ2-1; TRBD2 might be the D (6 bases). With 0 bases removed from V and 4 bases from J, the gap between germline ends came to 16 bases. The germline CDR1 and CDR2 sequences are LGHNA and YNFKEQ. The CDR3 is 17 residues long.

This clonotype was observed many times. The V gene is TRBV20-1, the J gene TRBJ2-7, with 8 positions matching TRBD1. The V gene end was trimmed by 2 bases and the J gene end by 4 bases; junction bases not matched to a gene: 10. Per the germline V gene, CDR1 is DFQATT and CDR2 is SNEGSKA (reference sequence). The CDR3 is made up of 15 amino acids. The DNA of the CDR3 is TGCAGTGCTAGATTTGGACAGGGTTACAATTACGAGCAGTACTTC. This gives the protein CSARFGQGYNYEQYF.

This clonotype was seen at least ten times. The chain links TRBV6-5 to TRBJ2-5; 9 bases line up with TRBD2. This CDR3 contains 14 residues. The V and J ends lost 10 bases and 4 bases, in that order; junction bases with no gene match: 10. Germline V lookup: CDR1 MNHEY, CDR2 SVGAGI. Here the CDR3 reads CATTSIAGAETQYF. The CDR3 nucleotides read TGTGCCACCACCTCCATAGCGGGAGCAGAGACCCAGTACTTC.

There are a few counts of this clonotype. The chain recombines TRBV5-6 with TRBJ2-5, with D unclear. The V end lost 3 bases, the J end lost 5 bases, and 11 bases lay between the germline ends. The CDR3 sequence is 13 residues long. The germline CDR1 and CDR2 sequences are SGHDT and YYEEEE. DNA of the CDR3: TGTGCCAGCAGCTACGGCCCCGGGGAGACCCAGTACTTC. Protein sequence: CASSYGPGETQYF.

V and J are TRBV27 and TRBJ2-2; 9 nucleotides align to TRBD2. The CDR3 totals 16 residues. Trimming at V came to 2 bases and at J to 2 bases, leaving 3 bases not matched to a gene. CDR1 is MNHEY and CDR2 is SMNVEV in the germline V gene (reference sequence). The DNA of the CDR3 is TGTGCCAGCAGTTTACGACTAGCGGTAAACACCGGGGAGCTGTTTTTT. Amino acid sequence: CASSLRLAVNTGELFF.

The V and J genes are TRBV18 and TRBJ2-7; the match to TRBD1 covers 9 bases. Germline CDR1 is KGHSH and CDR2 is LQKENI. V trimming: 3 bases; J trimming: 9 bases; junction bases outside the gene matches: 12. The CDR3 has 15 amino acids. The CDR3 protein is CASSPETGGRSGQYF. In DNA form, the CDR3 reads TGTGCCAGCTCACCGGAAACAGGGGGCCGCTCAGGGCAGTACTTC.

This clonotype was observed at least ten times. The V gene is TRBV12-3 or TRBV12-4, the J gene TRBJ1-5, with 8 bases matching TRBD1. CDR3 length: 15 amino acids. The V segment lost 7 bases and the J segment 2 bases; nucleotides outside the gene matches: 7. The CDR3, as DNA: TGTGCCAGCATTATGACAGGGGAGGGCAATCAGCCCCAGCATTTT. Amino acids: CASIMTGEGNQPQHF.

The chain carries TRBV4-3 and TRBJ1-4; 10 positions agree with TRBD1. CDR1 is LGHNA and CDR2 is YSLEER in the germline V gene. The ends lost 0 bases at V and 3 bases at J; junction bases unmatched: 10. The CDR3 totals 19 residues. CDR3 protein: CASSQDPHRDRGANEKLFF. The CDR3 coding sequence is TGCGCCAGCAGCCAAGACCCCCACCGGGACAGGGGTGCTAATGAAAAACTGTTTTTT.

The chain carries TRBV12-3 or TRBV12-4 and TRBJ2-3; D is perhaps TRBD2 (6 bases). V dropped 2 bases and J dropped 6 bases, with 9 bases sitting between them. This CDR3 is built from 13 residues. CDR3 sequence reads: CASSLPSADTQYF. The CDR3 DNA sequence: TGTGCCAGCAGTTTACCTAGCGCGGATACGCAGTATTTT.

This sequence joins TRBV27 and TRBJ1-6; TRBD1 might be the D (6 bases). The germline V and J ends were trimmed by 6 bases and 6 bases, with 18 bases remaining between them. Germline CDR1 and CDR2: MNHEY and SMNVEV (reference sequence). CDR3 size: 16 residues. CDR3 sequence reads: CASRQEGGRINSPLHF. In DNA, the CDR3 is TGTGCCAGCAGACAAGAGGGGGGCCGAATTAATTCACCCCTCCACTTT.

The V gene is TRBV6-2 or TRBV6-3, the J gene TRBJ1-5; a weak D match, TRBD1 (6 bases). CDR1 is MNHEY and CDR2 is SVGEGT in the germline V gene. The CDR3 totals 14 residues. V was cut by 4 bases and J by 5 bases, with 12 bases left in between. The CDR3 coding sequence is TGTGCCAGCAGTTTTCAGGGGAGCTATCAGCCCCAGCATTTT. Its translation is CASSFQGSYQPQHF.

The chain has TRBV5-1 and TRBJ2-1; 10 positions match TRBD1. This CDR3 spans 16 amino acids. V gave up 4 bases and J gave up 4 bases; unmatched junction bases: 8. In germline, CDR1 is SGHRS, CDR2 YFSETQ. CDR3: CASSDPTGGGYNEQFF. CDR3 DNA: TGCGCCAGCAGCGACCCGACAGGGGGCGGGTACAATGAGCAGTTCTTC.

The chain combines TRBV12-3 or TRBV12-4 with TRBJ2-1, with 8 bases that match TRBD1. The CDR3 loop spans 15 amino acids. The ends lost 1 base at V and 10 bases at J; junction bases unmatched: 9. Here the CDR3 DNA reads TGTGCCAGCAGTTTAGTCCCGGGACAGGTTCCCGAGCAGTTCTTC. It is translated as CASSLVPGQVPEQFF.

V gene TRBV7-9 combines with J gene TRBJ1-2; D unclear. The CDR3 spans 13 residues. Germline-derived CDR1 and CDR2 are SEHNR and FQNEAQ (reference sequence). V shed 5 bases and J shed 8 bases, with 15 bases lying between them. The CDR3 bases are TGTGCCAGCAGCCCAAGAAGGGTCGGCGGCTACACCTTC. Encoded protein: CASSPRRVGGYTF.

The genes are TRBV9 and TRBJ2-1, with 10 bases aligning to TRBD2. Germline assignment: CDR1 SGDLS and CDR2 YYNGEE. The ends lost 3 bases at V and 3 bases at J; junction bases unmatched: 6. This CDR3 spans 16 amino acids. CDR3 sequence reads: CASSAGLAVNYNEQFF. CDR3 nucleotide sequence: TGTGCCAGCAGCGCCGGACTAGCGGTAAACTACAATGAGCAGTTCTTC.